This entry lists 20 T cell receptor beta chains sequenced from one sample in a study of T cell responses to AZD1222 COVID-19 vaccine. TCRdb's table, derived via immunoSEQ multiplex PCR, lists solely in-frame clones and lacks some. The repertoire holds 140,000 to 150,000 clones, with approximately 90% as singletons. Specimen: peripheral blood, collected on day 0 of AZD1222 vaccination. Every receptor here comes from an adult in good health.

This CDR3 is CASSLGTGTSGSRDTQYF. Here the CDR3 DNA reads TGTGCCAGCAGCTTAGGAACTGGGACTAGCGGGAGTAGAGATACGCAGTATTTT. The J gene is TRBJ2-3, the V gene TRBV7-2; 14 bases fit TRBD2. Germline CDR1 reads SGHTA; CDR2 reads FQGNSA. The CDR3 totals 18 residues. The V segment lost 1 base and the J segment 5 bases; nucleotides outside the gene matches: 8.

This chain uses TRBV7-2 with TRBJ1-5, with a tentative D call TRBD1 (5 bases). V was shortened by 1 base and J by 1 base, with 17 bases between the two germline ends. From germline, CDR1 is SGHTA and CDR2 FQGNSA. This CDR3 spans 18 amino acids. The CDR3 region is CASSLGGGGLVSNQPQHF. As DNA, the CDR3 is TGTGCCAGCAGCTTAGGGGGCGGGGGTCTTGTCAGCAATCAGCCCCAGCATTTT.

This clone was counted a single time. The CDR3: CASSLVGGGNTEAFF. CDR3 DNA: TGCGCCAGCAGCTTGGTTGGAGGGGGGAACACTGAAGCTTTCTTT. This chain links TRBV5-1 with TRBJ1-1; tentatively, D is TRBD1 (6 bases). This CDR3 has 15 amino acids. V was trimmed by 0 bases and J by 1 base, leaving 10 bases between them. CDR1 SGHRS and CDR2 YFSETQ come from the germline V gene.

The CDR3 spells CSASWGASGSLKDSEQFF. The CDR3 nucleotides read TGCAGTGCTAGTTGGGGGGCTAGCGGGAGCCTTAAGGACAGTGAGCAGTTCTTC. The V gene is TRBV20-1, the J gene TRBJ2-1; 10 nucleotides line up with TRBD2. The CDR3 has 18 amino acids. Germline assignment: CDR1 DFQATT and CDR2 SNEGSKA (reference sequence). V lost 3 bases, J lost 9 bases, and 20 bases stayed unmatched.

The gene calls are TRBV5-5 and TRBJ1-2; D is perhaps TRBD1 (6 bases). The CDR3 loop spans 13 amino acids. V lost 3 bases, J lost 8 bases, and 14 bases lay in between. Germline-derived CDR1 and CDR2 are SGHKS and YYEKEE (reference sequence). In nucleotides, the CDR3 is TGTGCCAGCAGCTATACAGGGACTAGCGGCTACACCTTC. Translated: CASSYTGTSGYTF. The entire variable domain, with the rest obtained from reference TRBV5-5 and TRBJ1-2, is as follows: DAGVTQSPTHLIKTRGQQVTLRCSPISGHKSVSWYQQVLGQGPQFIFQYYEKEERGRGNFPDRFSARQFPNYSSELNVNALLLGDSALYLCASSYTGTSGYTFGSGTRLTVV.

The CDR3 sequence is CASSLSSSGELFF. The CDR3 nucleotides are TGTGCCAGCAGCCTTAGTTCCTCCGGGGAGCTGTTTTTT. The rearrangement links TRBV11-3 to TRBJ2-2; D is unclear. V was pared by 5 bases and J by 6 bases, with 10 bases between. The germline V gene encodes CDR1 SGHNT and CDR2 YENEEA. This CDR3 spans 13 amino acids.

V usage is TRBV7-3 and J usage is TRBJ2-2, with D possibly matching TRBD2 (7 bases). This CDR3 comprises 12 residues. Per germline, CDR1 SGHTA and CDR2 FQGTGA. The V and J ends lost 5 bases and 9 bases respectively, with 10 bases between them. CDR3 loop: CASSPGGRELFF. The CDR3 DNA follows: TGTGCCAGCAGCCCCGGGGGGCGGGAGCTGTTTTTT.

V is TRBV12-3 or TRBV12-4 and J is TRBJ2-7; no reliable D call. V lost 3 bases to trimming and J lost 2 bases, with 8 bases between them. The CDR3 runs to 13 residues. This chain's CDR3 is CASSLGLTYEQYF. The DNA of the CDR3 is TGTGCCAGCAGTTTGGGCCTAACCTACGAGCAGTACTTC.

Here the CDR3 DNA reads TGCGCCAGCAGCCCTCCGGCAGGGTCCGGGGAGCTGTTTTTT. Its protein is CASSPPAGSGELFF. The chain employs TRBV4-1 and TRBJ2-2; a weak D match, TRBD1 (5 bases). With 4 bases removed from V and 6 bases from J, the gap between germline ends came to 12 bases. Per the germline V gene, CDR1 is MGHRA and CDR2 is YSYEKL. The CDR3 contains 14 residues.

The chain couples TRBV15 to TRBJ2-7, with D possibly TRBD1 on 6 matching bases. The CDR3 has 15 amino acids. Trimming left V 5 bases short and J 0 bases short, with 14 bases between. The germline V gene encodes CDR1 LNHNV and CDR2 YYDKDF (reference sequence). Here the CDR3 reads CATSYNPRGSYEQYF. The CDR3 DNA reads TGTGCCACCAGCTACAACCCCAGGGGCTCCTACGAGCAGTACTTC.

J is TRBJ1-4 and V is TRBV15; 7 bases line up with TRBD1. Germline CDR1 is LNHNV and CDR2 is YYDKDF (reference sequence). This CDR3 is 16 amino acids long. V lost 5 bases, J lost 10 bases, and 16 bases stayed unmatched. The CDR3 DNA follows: TGTGCCACCAGCCAAGAAGCAGGGGGAGTCTTCGGAAAACTGTTTTTT. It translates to CATSQEAGGVFGKLFF.

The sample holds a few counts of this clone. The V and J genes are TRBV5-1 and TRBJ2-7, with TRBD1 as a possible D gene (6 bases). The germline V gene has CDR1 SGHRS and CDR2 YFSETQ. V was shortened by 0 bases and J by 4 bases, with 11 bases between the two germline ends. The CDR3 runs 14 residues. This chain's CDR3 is CASSLGTARYEQYF. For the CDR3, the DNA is TGCGCCAGCAGCTTGGGGACAGCGAGATACGAGCAGTACTTC.

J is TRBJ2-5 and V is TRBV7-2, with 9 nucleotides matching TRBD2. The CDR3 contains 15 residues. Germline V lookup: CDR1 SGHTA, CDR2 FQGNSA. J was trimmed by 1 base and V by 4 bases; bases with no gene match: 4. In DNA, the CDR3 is TGTGCCAGCAGCTCTCTAGCGGGGAGCCAAGAGACCCAGTACTTC. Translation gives CASSSLAGSQETQYF.

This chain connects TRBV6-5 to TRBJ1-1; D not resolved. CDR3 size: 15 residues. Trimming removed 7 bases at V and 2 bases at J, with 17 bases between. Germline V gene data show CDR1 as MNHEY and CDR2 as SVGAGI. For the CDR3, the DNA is TGTGCCAGCACCACGACATATACTTTCAACACTGAAGCTTTCTTT. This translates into CASTTTYTFNTEAFF.

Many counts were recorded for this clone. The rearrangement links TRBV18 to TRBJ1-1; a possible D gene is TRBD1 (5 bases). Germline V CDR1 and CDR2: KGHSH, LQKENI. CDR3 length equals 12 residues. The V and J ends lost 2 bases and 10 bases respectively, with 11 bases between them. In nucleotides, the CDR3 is TGTGCCAGCTCACCAGACAGTGTAGGAGCTTTCTTT. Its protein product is CASSPDSVGAFF.

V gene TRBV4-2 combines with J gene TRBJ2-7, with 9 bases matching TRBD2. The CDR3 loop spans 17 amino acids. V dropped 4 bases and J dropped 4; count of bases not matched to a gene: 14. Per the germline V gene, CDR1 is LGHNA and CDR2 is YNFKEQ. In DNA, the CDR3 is TGTGCCAGCAGCCCCTTGTCTAGCGGGACTTATGATTACGAGCAGTACTTC. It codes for CASSPLSSGTYDYEQYF.

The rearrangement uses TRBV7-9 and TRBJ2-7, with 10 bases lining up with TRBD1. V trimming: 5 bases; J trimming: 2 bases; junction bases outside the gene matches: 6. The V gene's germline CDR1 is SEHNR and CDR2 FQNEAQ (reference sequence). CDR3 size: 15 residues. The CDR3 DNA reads TGTGCCAGCAGCCCCAGGACAGGGGGTGCCTACGAGCAGTACTTC. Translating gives CASSPRTGGAYEQYF.

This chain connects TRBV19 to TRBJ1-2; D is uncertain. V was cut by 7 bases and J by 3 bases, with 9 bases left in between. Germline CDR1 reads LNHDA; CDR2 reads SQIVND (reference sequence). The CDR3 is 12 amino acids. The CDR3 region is CASMRADYGYTF. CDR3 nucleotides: TGTGCCAGTATGAGGGCCGACTATGGCTACACCTTC.

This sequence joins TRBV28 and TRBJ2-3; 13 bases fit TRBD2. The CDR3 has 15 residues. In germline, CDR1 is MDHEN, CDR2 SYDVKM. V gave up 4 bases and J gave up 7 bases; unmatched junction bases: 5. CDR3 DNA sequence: TGTGCCAGCAGTTCGACGGGACTAGCGGGGCATACGCAGTATTTT. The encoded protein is CASSSTGLAGHTQYF.

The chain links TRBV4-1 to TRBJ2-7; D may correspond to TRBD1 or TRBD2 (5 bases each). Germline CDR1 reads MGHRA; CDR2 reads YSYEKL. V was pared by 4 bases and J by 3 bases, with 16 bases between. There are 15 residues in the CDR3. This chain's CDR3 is CASSPEGPGDYEQYF. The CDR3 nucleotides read TGCGCCAGCAGCCCCGAGGGACCCGGGGACTACGAGCAGTACTTC.